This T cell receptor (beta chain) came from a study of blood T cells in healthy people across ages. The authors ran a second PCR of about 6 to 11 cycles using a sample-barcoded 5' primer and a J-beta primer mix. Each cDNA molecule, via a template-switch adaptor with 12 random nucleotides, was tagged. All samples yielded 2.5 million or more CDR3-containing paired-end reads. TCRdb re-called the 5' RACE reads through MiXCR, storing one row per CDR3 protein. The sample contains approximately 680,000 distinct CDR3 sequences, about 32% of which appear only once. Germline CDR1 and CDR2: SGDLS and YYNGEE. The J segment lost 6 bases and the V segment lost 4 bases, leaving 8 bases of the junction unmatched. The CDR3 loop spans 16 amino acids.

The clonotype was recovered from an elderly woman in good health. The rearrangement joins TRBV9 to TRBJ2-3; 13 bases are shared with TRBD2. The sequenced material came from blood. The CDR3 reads CASSTPTSGGPDTQYF. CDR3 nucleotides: TGTGCCAGCAGCACCCCGACTAGCGGGGGGCCGGATACGCAGTATTTT.